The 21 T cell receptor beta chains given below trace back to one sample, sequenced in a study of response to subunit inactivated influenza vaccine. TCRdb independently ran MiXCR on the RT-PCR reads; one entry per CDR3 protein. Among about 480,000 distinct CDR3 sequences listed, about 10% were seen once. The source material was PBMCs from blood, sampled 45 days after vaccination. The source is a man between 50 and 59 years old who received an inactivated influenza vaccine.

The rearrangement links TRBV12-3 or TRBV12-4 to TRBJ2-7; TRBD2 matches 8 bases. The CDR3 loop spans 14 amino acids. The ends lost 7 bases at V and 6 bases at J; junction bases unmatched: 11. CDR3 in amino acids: CASKISGTSSEQYF. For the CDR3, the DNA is TGTGCCAGCAAGATTAGCGGGACATCGAGCGAGCAGTACTTC.

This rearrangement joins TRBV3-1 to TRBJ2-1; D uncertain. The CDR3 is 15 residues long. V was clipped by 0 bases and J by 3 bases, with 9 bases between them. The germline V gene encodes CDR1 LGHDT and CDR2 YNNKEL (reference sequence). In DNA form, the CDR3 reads TGTGCCAGCAGCCAAGATCCCAACGTCTACAATGAGCAGTTCTTC. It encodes CASSQDPNVYNEQFF.

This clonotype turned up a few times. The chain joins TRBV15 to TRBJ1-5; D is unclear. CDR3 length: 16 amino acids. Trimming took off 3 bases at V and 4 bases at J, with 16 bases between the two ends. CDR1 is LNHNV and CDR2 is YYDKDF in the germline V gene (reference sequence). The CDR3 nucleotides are TGTGCCACCAGCAGTTTTAGACGGGGAAGGAATCAGCCCCAGCATTTT. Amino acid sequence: CATSSFRRGRNQPQHF.

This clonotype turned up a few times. This CDR3 reads CASSRGRLQETQYF. CDR3 bases: TGCGCCAGCAGCCGGGGACGGCTTCAAGAGACCCAGTACTTC. V usage is TRBV4-1 and J usage is TRBJ2-5; D is perhaps TRBD1 or TRBD2 (5 bases each). The CDR3 runs 14 residues. The germline CDR1 and CDR2 sequences are MGHRA and YSYEKL. Deletions cut 4 bases from V and 2 bases from J, with 11 bases between.

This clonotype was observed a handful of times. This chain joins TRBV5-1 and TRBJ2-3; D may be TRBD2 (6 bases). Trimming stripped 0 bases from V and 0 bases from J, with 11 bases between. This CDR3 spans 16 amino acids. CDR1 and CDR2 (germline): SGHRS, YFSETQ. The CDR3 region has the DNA TGCGCCAGCAGCTTGGGCGGGACTTCTAGCACAGATACGCAGTATTTT. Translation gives CASSLGGTSSTDTQYF.

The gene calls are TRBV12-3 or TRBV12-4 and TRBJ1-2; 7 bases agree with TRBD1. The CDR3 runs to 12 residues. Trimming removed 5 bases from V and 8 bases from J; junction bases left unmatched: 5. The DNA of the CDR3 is TGTGCCAGCAGTCGGGACAGTAGAGGCTACACCTTC. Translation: CASSRDSRGYTF.

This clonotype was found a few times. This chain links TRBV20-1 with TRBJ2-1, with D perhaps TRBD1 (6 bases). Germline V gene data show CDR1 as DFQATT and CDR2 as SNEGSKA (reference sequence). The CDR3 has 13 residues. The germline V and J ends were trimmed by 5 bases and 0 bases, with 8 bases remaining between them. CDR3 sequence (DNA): TGCAGTGCTGGGGACACCTCCTACAATGAGCAGTTCTTC. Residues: CSAGDTSYNEQFF.

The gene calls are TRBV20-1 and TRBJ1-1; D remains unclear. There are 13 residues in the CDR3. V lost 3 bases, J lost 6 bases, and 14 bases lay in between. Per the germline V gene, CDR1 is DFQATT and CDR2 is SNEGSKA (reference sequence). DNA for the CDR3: TGCAGTGCTAGTCGGCCGGGATATCCTGAAGCTTTCTTT. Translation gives CSASRPGYPEAFF.

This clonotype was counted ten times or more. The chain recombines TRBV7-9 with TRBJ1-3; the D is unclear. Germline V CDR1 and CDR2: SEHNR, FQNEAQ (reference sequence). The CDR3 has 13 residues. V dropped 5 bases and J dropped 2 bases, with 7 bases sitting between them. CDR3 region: CASSRDAGNTIYF. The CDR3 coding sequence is TGTGCCAGCAGCCGAGATGCTGGAAACACCATATATTTT.

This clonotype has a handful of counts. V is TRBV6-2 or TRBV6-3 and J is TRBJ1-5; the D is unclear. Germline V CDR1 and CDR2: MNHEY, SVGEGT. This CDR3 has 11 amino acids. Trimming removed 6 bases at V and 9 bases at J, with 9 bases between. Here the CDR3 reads CASSSPGPQHF. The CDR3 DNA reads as TGTGCCAGCAGCTCCCCAGGGCCCCAGCATTTT.

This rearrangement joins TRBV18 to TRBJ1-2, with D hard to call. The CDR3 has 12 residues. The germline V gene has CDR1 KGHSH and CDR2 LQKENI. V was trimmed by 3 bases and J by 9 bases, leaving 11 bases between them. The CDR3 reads CASSPSLRSYTF. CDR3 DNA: TGTGCCAGCTCACCCTCTCTTAGGAGCTACACCTTC.

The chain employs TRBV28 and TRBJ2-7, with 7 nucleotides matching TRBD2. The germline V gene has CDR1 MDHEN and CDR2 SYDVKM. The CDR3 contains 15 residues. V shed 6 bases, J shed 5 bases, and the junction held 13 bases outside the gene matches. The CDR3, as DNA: TGTGCCAGCAGATTAGGACTAGTCGGGCTCGACGAGCAGTACTTC. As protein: CASRLGLVGLDEQYF.

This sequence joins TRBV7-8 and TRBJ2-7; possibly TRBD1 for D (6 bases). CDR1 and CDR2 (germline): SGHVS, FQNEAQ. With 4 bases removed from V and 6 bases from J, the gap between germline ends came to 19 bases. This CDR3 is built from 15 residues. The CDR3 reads CASSSTGSYPREQYF. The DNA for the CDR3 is TGTGCCAGCAGCTCGACAGGCTCCTATCCACGCGAGCAGTACTTC.

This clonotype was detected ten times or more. CDR3 loop: CASSLMRGHEQYF. CDR3 in DNA: TGTGCCAGCAGTTTAATGAGGGGCCACGAGCAGTACTTC. V gene TRBV12-3 or TRBV12-4 combines with J gene TRBJ2-7; the D call may be TRBD1 or TRBD2 (5 bases each). The CDR3 has 13 residues. Trimming removed 2 bases at V and 5 bases at J, with 10 bases between.

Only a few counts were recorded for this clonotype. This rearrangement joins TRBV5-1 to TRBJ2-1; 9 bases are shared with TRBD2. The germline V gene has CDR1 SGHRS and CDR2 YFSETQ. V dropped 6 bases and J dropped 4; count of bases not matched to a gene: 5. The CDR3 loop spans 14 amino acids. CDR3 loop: CASTASGVYNEQFF. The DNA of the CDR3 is TGCGCCAGCACGGCTAGCGGGGTTTACAATGAGCAGTTCTTC.

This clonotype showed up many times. CDR3 bases: TGCAGTGCTAGACCGACAGGGGGGTATAATTCACCCCTCCACTTT. This sequence encodes CSARPTGGYNSPLHF. The chain is built from TRBV20-1 and TRBJ1-6; 9 bases are a match to TRBD1. With V trimmed by 2 bases and J by 4 bases, 3 bases remained unmatched. In germline, CDR1 is DFQATT, CDR2 SNEGSKA (reference sequence). The CDR3 runs 15 residues.

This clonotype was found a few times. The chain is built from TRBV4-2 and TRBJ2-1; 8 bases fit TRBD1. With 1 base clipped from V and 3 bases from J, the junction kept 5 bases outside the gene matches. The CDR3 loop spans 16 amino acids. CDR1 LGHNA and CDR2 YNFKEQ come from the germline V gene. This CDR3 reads CASSQGAGGYYNEQFF. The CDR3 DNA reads TGTGCCAGCAGCCAAGGGGCAGGGGGCTACTACAATGAGCAGTTCTTC.

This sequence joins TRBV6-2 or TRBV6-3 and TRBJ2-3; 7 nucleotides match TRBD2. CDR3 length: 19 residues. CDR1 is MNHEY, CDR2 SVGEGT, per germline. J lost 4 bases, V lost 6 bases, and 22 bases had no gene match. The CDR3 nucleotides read TGTGCCAGCAGCTCCATGAGCGGGATTGGAAGAGGGAGCGCAGATACGCAGTATTTT. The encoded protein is CASSSMSGIGRGSADTQYF.

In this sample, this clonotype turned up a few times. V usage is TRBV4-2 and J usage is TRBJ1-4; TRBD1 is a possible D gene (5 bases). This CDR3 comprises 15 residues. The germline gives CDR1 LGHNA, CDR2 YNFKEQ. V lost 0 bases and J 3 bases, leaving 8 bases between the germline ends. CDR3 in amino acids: CASSQDRGANEKLFF. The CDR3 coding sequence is TGTGCCAGCAGCCAAGATCGGGGGGCTAATGAAAAACTGTTTTTT.

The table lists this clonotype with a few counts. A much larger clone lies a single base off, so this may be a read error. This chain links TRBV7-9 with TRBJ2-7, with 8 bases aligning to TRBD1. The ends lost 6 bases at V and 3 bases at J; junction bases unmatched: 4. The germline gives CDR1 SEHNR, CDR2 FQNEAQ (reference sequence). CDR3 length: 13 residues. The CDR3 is CASSSGQVYEQYF. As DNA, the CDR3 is TGTGCCAGCAGTTCGGGACAGGTCTACGAGCAGTACTTC.

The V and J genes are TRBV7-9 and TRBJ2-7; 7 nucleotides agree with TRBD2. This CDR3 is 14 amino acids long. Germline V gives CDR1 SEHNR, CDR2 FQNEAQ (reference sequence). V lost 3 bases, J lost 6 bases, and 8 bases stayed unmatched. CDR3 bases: TGTGCCAGCAGCTTGGGGGGGTCTAGTAGCGAGCAGTACTTC. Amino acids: CASSLGGSSSEQYF.